The 19 T cell receptor beta chains given below trace back to one sample, sequenced in a study of T cells after yellow fever vaccination. MiXCR, run by TCRdb on the 5' RACE reads, gives a single entry per CDR3 protein. The sample lists over 300,000 distinct CDR3 sequences; around 6.8% were seen once. Sequenced here: PBMCs, sampled around 45 days after the first yellow fever vaccination. These receptors were taken from a man aged 18 to 30 who received the YFV17D yellow fever vaccine.

This clonotype was counted ten times or more. V usage is TRBV5-5 and J usage is TRBJ2-1; weak D call: TRBD1 (5 bases). Between the trimmed V and J ends, which lost 1 base and 0 bases, there was a span of 8 bases. The CDR3 is 15 amino acids. The V gene's germline CDR1 is SGHKS and CDR2 YYEKEE (reference sequence). Here the CDR3 reads CASSLLGDSYNEQFF. DNA for the CDR3: TGTGCCAGCAGCTTGTTAGGGGACTCCTACAATGAGCAGTTCTTC.

A few counts support this clonotype. This chain connects TRBV20-1 to TRBJ2-7; D is possibly TRBD1 (6 bases). The CDR3 is 17 amino acids. V dropped 0 bases and J dropped 4 bases, with 22 bases sitting between them. Germline values: CDR1 DFQATT, CDR2 SNEGSKA (reference sequence). The CDR3 protein is CSARDTNLGWGRYEQYF. Here the CDR3 DNA reads TGCAGTGCTAGAGATACGAACTTAGGTTGGGGGCGATACGAGCAGTACTTC.

The V and J genes are TRBV6-4 and TRBJ2-3; D may be TRBD1 (5 bases). The CDR3 has 13 amino acids. V was trimmed by 3 bases and J by 4 bases, leaving 8 bases between them. Germline V gene lookup returns CDR1 MRHNA and CDR2 SNTAGT. In DNA, the CDR3 is TGTGCCAGCAGTGAGCAGGGTGCAGATACGCAGTATTTT. Its translation is CASSEQGADTQYF.

This clonotype has a count of ten or more. This sequence joins TRBV5-6 and TRBJ2-7; no definite D call. This CDR3 has 14 residues. Trimming cost V 4 bases and J 3 bases, with 14 bases left between them. Germline CDR1 and CDR2: SGHDT and YYEEEE. The CDR3 sequence is CASSNPTRIYEQYV. CDR3 sequence (DNA): TGTGCCAGCAGCAACCCCACAAGGATCTACGAGCAGTACGTC.

The table lists this clonotype with a few counts. The chain joins TRBV12-3 or TRBV12-4 to TRBJ2-2, with 7 bases that match TRBD2. V dropped 3 bases and J dropped 5; count of bases not matched to a gene: 3. CDR3 length: 14 amino acids. CDR3 protein: CASSFWRGTGELFF. The CDR3 DNA is TGTGCCAGCAGTTTCTGGCGGGGGACCGGGGAGCTGTTTTTT.

The chain recombines TRBV6-5 with TRBJ1-6; D not certain. The CDR3 totals 18 residues. Germline V CDR1 and CDR2: MNHEY, SVGAGI. The V gene lost 2 bases and the J gene lost 8 bases, with 22 bases spanning the gap. This chain's CDR3 is CASSYARLTNLPHSPLHF. CDR3 coding DNA: TGTGCCAGCAGTTACGCCCGGTTGACAAACCTCCCCCATTCACCCCTCCACTTT.

This clonotype was detected only a few times. CDR3 loop: CASSSGTLYGYTF. The CDR3 DNA reads as TGTGCCAGCAGCTCCGGGACCCTCTATGGCTACACCTTC. The chain links TRBV6-6 to TRBJ1-2, with D possibly matching TRBD1 (5 bases). CDR1 and CDR2 from the germline V gene are MNHNY and SVGAGI (reference sequence). CDR3 size: 13 residues. V was cut by 6 bases and J by 4 bases, with 12 bases left in between.

This clonotype has more than one count but fewer than ten. This sequence joins TRBV11-2 and TRBJ2-7, with 8 bases lining up with TRBD2. The germline CDR1 and CDR2 sequences are SGHAT and FQNNGV. After removal of 5 bases from V and 1 base from J, the junction contained 4 bases not matched to a gene. The CDR3 sequence is 14 residues long. The CDR3 DNA reads as TGTGCCAGCAGCCTCACGGGGGGGTCCTACGAGCAGTACTTC. Its translation is CASSLTGGSYEQYF.

This clonotype came up once. A much larger clone is a single base away; this may be a read error. The gene calls are TRBV27 and TRBJ2-2; 7 bases align to TRBD2. Looked up from germline, CDR1 is MNHEY and CDR2 is SMNVEV (reference sequence). The CDR3 has 13 residues. The CDR3 here is CASSFRLAGEQFF. The DNA of the CDR3 is TGTGCCAGCAGTTTCAGACTAGCCGGGGAGCAGTTTTTT.

This clonotype has only a few counts. The chain combines TRBV4-3 with TRBJ2-1; TRBD1 is a possible D gene (7 bases). Trimming stripped 2 bases from V and 4 bases from J, with 12 bases between. The CDR3 has 15 amino acids. Per the germline V gene, CDR1 is LGHNA and CDR2 is YSLEER. As DNA, the CDR3 is TGCGCCAGCAGCCAACACCAGGGGGGATACAATGAGCAGTTCTTC. Its translation: CASSQHQGGYNEQFF.

The chain carries TRBV7-8 and TRBJ2-5; D may be TRBD2 (6 bases). With 1 base removed from V and 4 bases from J, the gap between germline ends came to 13 bases. This CDR3 comprises 15 residues. Germline V lookup: CDR1 SGHVS, CDR2 FQNEAQ. Here the CDR3 reads CASSLDLLGGETQYF. The CDR3 DNA reads TGTGCCAGCAGCTTAGACCTACTGGGGGGAGAGACCCAGTACTTC.

The chain links TRBV27 to TRBJ2-3; 11 nucleotides align to TRBD2. The CDR3 totals 16 residues. V gave up 5 bases and J gave up 1 base; unmatched junction bases: 5. Germline V gives CDR1 MNHEY, CDR2 SMNVEV (reference sequence). The CDR3 DNA sequence: TGTGCCAGCAGTGAATTGGGACTAGCGGGCACAGATACGCAGTATTTT. Translating gives CASSELGLAGTDTQYF.

The chain joins TRBV5-1 to TRBJ2-2, with TRBD1 identical over 7 bases. J lost 6 bases, V lost 0 bases, and 8 bases had no gene match. CDR1 and CDR2 (germline): SGHRS, YFSETQ. The CDR3 sequence is 16 residues long. In DNA form, the CDR3 reads TGCGCCAGCAGCTTGGGACAGGGTCCCGGCGCCGGGGAGCTGTTTTTT. It encodes CASSLGQGPGAGELFF.

V usage is TRBV12-3 or TRBV12-4 and J usage is TRBJ2-1; no clear D. Trimming removed 5 bases from V and 6 bases from J, with 2 bases in between. CDR3 size: 10 residues. CDR3 region: CASSVNEQFF. In DNA, the CDR3 is TGTGCCAGCAGTGTCAATGAGCAGTTCTTC.

This clonotype occurred many times. The genes are TRBV12-3 or TRBV12-4 and TRBJ1-4, with D possibly matching TRBD1 (5 bases). V was clipped by 7 bases and J by 11 bases, with 14 bases between them. The CDR3 is 12 residues long. The CDR3 loop is CASNRSGGKLFF. The CDR3 DNA follows: TGTGCCAGCAATCGGTCGGGGGGGAAACTGTTTTTT.

This clonotype appeared a few times. This chain links TRBV12-3 or TRBV12-4 with TRBJ1-2; D might be TRBD1 (6 bases). The CDR3 spans 14 residues. V lost 4 bases and J 0 bases, leaving 9 bases between the germline ends. The CDR3 DNA reads TGTGCCAGCAGTTCGACAGGATCTAACTATGGCTACACCTTC. This encodes CASSSTGSNYGYTF.

The V gene is TRBV6-5, the J gene TRBJ1-1; the match to TRBD1 covers 7 bases. CDR1 is MNHEY and CDR2 is SVGAGI in the germline V gene. The CDR3 is made up of 15 amino acids. J was trimmed by 11 bases and V by 4 bases; bases with no gene match: 16. This chain's CDR3 is CASSSTTGFAFEAFF. The CDR3 coding sequence is TGTGCCAGCAGTTCAACGACAGGGTTCGCCTTCGAGGCTTTCTTT.

This clonotype has just a few counts. This chain joins TRBV5-6 and TRBJ1-2; D perhaps matches TRBD1 (6 bases). With 0 bases removed from V and 3 bases from J, the gap between germline ends came to 18 bases. Germline lookup yields CDR1 SGHDT and CDR2 YYEEEE. This CDR3 region has 17 residues. CDR3 in DNA: TGTGCCAGCAGCTTGGCGGGCACGGGGGGCTGGGACTATGGCTACACCTTC. This gives the protein CASSLAGTGGWDYGYTF.

This clonotype has more than one count but fewer than ten. This chain links TRBV5-8 with TRBJ2-4, with 7 bases that match TRBD1. CDR1 is SGHTS and CDR2 is YDEGEE in the germline V gene. V dropped 6 bases and J dropped 0; count of bases not matched to a gene: 9. The CDR3 consists of 16 residues. CDR3 protein: CASIFEGQLAKNIQYF. The CDR3 nucleotides read TGTGCCAGCATCTTCGAGGGACAGCTAGCCAAAAACATTCAGTACTTC. The full variable domain, its missing parts supplied by reference TRBV5-8 and TRBJ2-4, is EAGVTQSPTHLIKTRGQQATLRCSPISGHTSVYWYQQALGLGLQFLLWYDEGEERNRGNFPPRFSGRQFPNYSSELNVNALELEDSALYLCASIFEGQLAKNIQYFGAGTRLSVL.